The clone carrying this TCR beta chain has only a few counts. The CDR3 has 14 amino acids. The germline V and J ends were trimmed by 2 bases and 3 bases, with 8 bases remaining between them. Germline V gives CDR1 SGHVS, CDR2 FQNEAQ. Clones were read by immunoSEQ multiplex PCR, and TCRdb kept only the in-frame ones, dropping some. The sample yields approximately 67,000 clones, around four fifths seen once. This record belongs to a study of a mutant IDH1 vaccine in newly diagnosed glioma. Study details: The therapy given earlier, which was standard therapy, consisted of radiotherapy, temozolomide, or both, and most of the patients received both.

The sample's time point: baseline, week 1 (first vaccination visit). Treatment here: pre-vaccination baseline after standard-of-care therapy. The rearrangement uses TRBV7-8 and TRBJ1-5; no firm D call. Source: peripheral blood mononuclear cells (PBMCs), taken from a glioma patient treated with radiotherapy, temozolomide or both. This TCR was recovered from a woman aged 18 to 35 with glioma. Some clones in this sample may be carry-over from other donors' samples. The CDR3 region is CASSLRRVNQPQHF. Here the CDR3 DNA reads TGTGCCAGCAGCTTAAGAAGAGTCAATCAGCCCCAGCATTTT.